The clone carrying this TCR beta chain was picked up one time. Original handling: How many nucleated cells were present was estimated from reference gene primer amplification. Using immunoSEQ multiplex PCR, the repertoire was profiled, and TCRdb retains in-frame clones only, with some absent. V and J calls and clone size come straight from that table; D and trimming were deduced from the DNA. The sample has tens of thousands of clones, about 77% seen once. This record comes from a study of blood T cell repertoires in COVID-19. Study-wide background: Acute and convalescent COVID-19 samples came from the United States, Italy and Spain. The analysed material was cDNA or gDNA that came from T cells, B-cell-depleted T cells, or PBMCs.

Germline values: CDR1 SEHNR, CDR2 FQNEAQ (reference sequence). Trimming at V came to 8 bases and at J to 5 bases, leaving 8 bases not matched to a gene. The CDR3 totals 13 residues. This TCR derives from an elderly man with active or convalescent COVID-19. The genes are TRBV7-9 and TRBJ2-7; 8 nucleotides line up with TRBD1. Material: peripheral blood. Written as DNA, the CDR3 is TGTGCCAGCGTATTCGGACAGGGAAACGAGCAGTACTTC. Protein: CASVFGQGNEQYF. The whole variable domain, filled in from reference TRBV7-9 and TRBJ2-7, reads DTGVSQNPRHKITKRGQNVTFRCDPISEHNRLYWYRQTLGQGPEFLTYFQNEAQLEKSRLLSDRFSAERPKGSFSTLEIQRTEQGDSAMYLCASVFGQGNEQYFGPGTRLTVT.